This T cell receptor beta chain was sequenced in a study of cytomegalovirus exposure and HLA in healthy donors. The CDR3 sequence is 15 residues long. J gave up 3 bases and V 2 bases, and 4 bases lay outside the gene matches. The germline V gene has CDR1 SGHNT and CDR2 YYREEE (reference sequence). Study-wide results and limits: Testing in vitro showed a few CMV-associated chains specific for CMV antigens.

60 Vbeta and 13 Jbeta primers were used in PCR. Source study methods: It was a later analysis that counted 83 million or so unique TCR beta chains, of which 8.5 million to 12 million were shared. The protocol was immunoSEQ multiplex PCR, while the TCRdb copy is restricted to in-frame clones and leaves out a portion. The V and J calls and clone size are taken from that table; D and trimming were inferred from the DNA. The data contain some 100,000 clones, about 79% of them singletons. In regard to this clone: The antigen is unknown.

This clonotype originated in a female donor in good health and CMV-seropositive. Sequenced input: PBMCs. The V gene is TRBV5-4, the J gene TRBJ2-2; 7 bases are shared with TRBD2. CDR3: CASSLSGVDTGELFF. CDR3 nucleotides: TGTGCCAGCAGCTTAAGCGGGGTCGACACCGGGGAGCTGTTTTTT.